Listed below are T cell receptor beta chains from one sample, sequenced in a study of shared clonotypes between healthy human individuals. Produced via immunoSEQ multiplex PCR; TCRdb's table is partial and in-frame only. The table includes a few million clones, almost 96% detected once. The sequenced sample was naive CD4+ T cells sorted from blood. The receptors come from a man aged 18 to 30 in good health. CDR3s include the opening cysteine and the closing phenylalanine or tryptophan. The D gene is left open where the match is weak. Size is stated for part of the rows, as once, few or many counts, or as a class when the clone is expanded.

d_gene	v_gene	j_gene	abundance	CDR3aa	CDR3nt
TRBD1	TRBV30	TRBJ2-4	.	CAWNRGRLERAKNIQYF	TGTGCCTGGAACAGGGGACGACTGGAGAGAGCCAAAAACATTCAGTACTTC
TRBD2	TRBV7-8	TRBJ2-1	.	CASSLALGGRSYNEQFF	TGTGCCAGCAGCTTAGCGCTAGGCGGGAGATCCTACAATGAGCAGTTCTTC
.	TRBV6-5	TRBJ2-3	.	CASSYSWGSTDTQYF	TGTGCCAGCAGTTACTCATGGGGAAGCACAGATACGCAGTATTTT
.	TRBV10-3	TRBJ1-1	once	CAISESWVGAFF	TGTGCCATCAGTGAGTCATGGGTTGGAGCTTTCTTT
.	TRBV2	TRBJ1-1	.	CASDWGLNTEAFF	TGTGCCAGCGATTGGGGCTTGAACACTGAAGCTTTCTTT
.	TRBV21-1	TRBJ1-4	.	CASSGNRACNEKLFF	TGTGCCAGCAGCGGCAACAGGGCGTGTAATGAAAAACTGTTTTTT
.	TRBV29-1	TRBJ2-4	.	CSVEQGMGDIQYF	TGCAGCGTTGAACAGGGGATGGGGGACATTCAGTACTTC
.	TRBV9	TRBJ2-7	.	CASSVDPDSSYEQYF	TGTGCCAGCAGCGTAGATCCGGACAGCTCCTACGAGCAGTACTTC
.	TRBV7-2	TRBJ1-2	once	CASSLLGGNYGYTF	TGTGCCAGCAGCTTACTGGGGGGAAACTATGGCTACACCTTC
.	TRBV5-4	TRBJ1-2	.	CASSFGQGRERYGYTF	TGTGCCAGCAGCTTCGGTCAGGGAAGGGAGAGGTATGGCTACACCTTC